The sequence of this TCR beta chain was determined in a study of blood T cell repertoires in COVID-19. Overall study context: From T cells, B-cell-depleted T cells, or PBMCs came the material, which was cDNA or gDNA.

Germline loops: CDR1 MNHEY, CDR2 SMNVEV (reference sequence). Trimming cost V 3 bases and J 1 base; bases outside gene matches: 1. This CDR3 region has 14 residues. Original handling: Researchers report that nucleated cell counts were estimated from reference gene primer amplification. Using immunoSEQ multiplex PCR, the repertoire was profiled, and TCRdb retains in-frame clones only, with some absent. Clone size and V and J calls were adopted from that table, with D and trimming inferred from the DNA. The sample includes 170,000 or so clones, 83% of them seen just once. The source material was peripheral blood. The V and J genes are TRBV27 and TRBJ1-2; 8 bases are a match to TRBD1. The TCR was taken from a human donor in a cohort sampled during active COVID-19. DNA of the CDR3: TGTGCCAGCAGTTTGGGACAGGATAACTATGGCTACACCTTC. This encodes CASSLGQDNYGYTF.